A single sample gave rise to the 11 T cell receptor beta chains below, sequenced in a study of Ad26.COV2.S vaccination and SARS-CoV-2 variants. Measured with immunoSEQ multiplex PCR; TCRdb has only the in-frame clones, and not every one. The data hold around 450,000 clones, with roughly 87% observed a single time. As to treatment: about 20 received Ad26.COV2.S at low or high dose, single or two shots; roughly five received placebo; per-sample allocation not given. Samples analyzed were those drawn on day 63 after the first vaccine or placebo injection. Sequenced here: peripheral blood, sampled in a trial of Ad26.COV2.S vaccine versus placebo. These receptors were collected from a person aged 18-65 years who received the Ad26.COV2.S COVID-19 vaccine or a placebo.

V is TRBV10-3 and J is TRBJ2-5, with D hard to call. V was shortened by 0 bases and J by 5 bases, with 13 bases between the two germline ends. CDR3 length: 15 amino acids. CDR1 and CDR2 from the germline V gene are ENHRY and SYGVKD. In nucleotides, the CDR3 is TGTGCCATCAGTGAGTCGCCAAATTACCTCGAGACCCAGTACTTC. Translated: CAISESPNYLETQYF.

The chain is built from TRBV7-8 and TRBJ1-4, with 7 bases lining up with TRBD1. The CDR3 consists of 14 residues. V shed 2 bases and J 5 bases; nucleotides not matched to a gene: 2. CDR1 SGHVS and CDR2 FQNEAQ come from the germline V gene. CDR3 sequence reads: CASSLSRGNEKLFF. The DNA of the CDR3 is TGTGCCAGCAGCTTAAGCAGGGGGAATGAAAAACTGTTTTTT.

The chain employs TRBV10-3 and TRBJ2-3, with 7 bases fitting TRBD2. The CDR3 runs to 16 residues. V lost 3 bases and J lost 2; bases outside the gene matches: 8. CDR1 and CDR2 from the germline V gene are ENHRY and SYGVKD. In DNA, the CDR3 is TGTGCCATCAGTGATCCCAGCGGGGCAACCACAGATACGCAGTATTTT. Translated: CAISDPSGATTDTQYF.

V is TRBV9 and J is TRBJ2-4; D is uncertain. V lost 4 bases, J lost 3 bases, and 8 bases lay in between. The CDR3 runs to 13 residues. The V gene's germline CDR1 is SGDLS and CDR2 YYNGEE. The DNA for the CDR3 is TGTGCCAGCAGCCCCCAAAACAAAAACATTCAGTACTTC. This sequence encodes CASSPQNKNIQYF. The full variable domain, with the rest looked up from reference TRBV9 and TRBJ2-4, is DSGVTQTPKHLITATGQRVTLRCSPRSGDLSVYWYQQSLDQGLQFLIQYYNGEERAKGNILERFSAQQFPDLHSELNLSSLELGDSALYFCASSPQNKNIQYFGAGTRLSVL.

As concerns this clone: This same CDR3 is encoded by further DNA sequences in the sample. The chain employs TRBV18 and TRBJ2-1, with no clear D. The CDR3 loop spans 14 amino acids. V lost 1 base to trimming and J lost 0 bases, with 4 bases between them. Per the germline V gene, CDR1 is KGHSH and CDR2 is LQKENI. The CDR3 loop is CASSPLSSYNEQFF. The DNA for the CDR3 is TGTGCCAGCTCACCACTTAGCTCCTACAATGAGCAGTTCTTC. Looking up the rest from reference TRBV18 and TRBJ2-1 gives the full variable domain: NAGVMQNPRHLVRRRGQEARLRCSPMKGHSHVYWYRQLPEEGLKFMVYLQKENIIDESGMPKERFSAEFPKEGPSILRIQQVVRGDSAAYFCASSPLSSYNEQFFGPGTRLTVL.

J is TRBJ2-2 and V is TRBV5-1; 8 bases agree with TRBD2. The CDR3 extends over 17 amino acids. The germline V gene encodes CDR1 SGHRS and CDR2 YFSETQ. J gave up 3 bases and V 2 bases, and 9 bases lay outside the gene matches. CDR3 bases: TGCGCCAGCAGCTTCCCCGGGAGGGCCGGGGACACCGGGGAGCTGTTTTTT. It specifies CASSFPGRAGDTGELFF.

The rearrangement joins TRBV6-5 to TRBJ1-1; tentative D call: TRBD1 (5 bases). Germline CDR1 and CDR2: MNHEY and SVGAGI. Trimming took 7 bases from V and 3 from J, leaving 15 bases between them. This CDR3 region has 14 residues. The CDR3 here is CASTSGWGDTEAFF. CDR3 coding DNA: TGTGCCAGCACTTCCGGGTGGGGGGACACTGAAGCTTTCTTT.

This clone was seen a handful of times. This sequence joins TRBV6-2 or TRBV6-3 and TRBJ1-1; TRBD1 agrees at 7 bases. Germline values: CDR1 MNHEY, CDR2 SVGEGT. The junction had 3 bases not matched to a gene; V was cut back by 2 bases and J by 6 bases. The length of the CDR3 is 13 residues. CDR3 in amino acids: CASSYGTVAEAFF. DNA of the CDR3: TGTGCCAGCAGTTACGGGACAGTAGCTGAAGCTTTCTTT.

V is TRBV7-3 and J is TRBJ1-6, with a possible D match to TRBD1 (5 bases). V was trimmed by 3 bases and J by 7 bases, leaving 10 bases between them. Per germline, CDR1 SGHTA and CDR2 FQGTGA. There are 14 residues in the CDR3. In nucleotides, the CDR3 is TGTGCCAGCAGCTTGGGGCTAAGGAATTCACCCCTCCACTTT. This translates into CASSLGLRNSPLHF. The full variable domain, in which reference TRBV7-3 and TRBJ1-6 provide the parts outside the CDR3, is GAGVSQTPSNKVTEKGKYVELRCDPISGHTALYWYRQSLGQGPEFLIYFQGTGAADDSGLPNDRFFAVRPEGSVSTLKIQRTERGDSAVYLCASSLGLRNSPLHFGNGTRLTVT.

The rearrangement uses TRBV27 and TRBJ2-7, with D possibly being TRBD2 (5 bases). The ends were cut back, 11 bases at V and 1 base at J, with 21 bases in the middle. Germline V gives CDR1 MNHEY, CDR2 SMNVEV (reference sequence). The CDR3 totals 15 residues. CDR3 sequence: CASGLAGRGSYEQYF. CDR3 bases: TGTGCCTCGGGGTTGGCGGGTCGTGGGTCCTACGAGCAGTACTTC.

V and J are TRBV7-2 and TRBJ1-5, with TRBD1 identical over 9 bases. The CDR3 loop spans 15 amino acids. Germline CDR1 SGHTA, CDR2 FQGNSA. Trimming removed 6 bases from V and 7 bases from J; junction bases left unmatched: 10. CDR3 in amino acids: CASSQTNRGQQPQHF. The CDR3 coding sequence is TGTGCCAGCAGTCAGACAAACAGGGGGCAACAGCCCCAGCATTTT.